This section outlines one TCR beta chain sequence together with its context. These data belong to a study of shared clonotypes between healthy human individuals. Germline-derived CDR1 and CDR2 are MDHEN and SYDVKM. V lost 1 base and J lost 4, with 16 bases in between. CDR3 size: 16 residues. The repertoire was sequenced with immunoSEQ multiplex PCR; TCRdb's copy has only in-frame clones and lacks some. Of under 2,000,000 clones listed, around 96% are singletons. CD45RO-negative, CCR7-selected cells formed the naive CD8 fraction, which excluded terminally differentiated effector memory CD45RA+ cells. The specimen sequenced was naive CD8+ T cells sorted from blood. The rearrangement uses TRBV28 and TRBJ1-2, with D possibly being TRBD1 (6 bases). This TCR came from a man aged 18 to 29 in good health. CDR3 sequence (DNA): TGTGCCAGCAGTTTATTAAACAGGGTAGAGGTCTATGGCTACACCTTC. It yields the protein CASSLLNRVEVYGYTF.